This T cell receptor beta chain was obtained from a study of T cell changes during pregnancy in multiple sclerosis. Method: immunoSEQ multiplex PCR; TCRdb's copy keeps in-frame clones and lacks some. The sample contains approximately 44,000 clones, about 93% of which appear only once. V shed 6 bases and J shed 2 bases, with 4 bases lying between them. Germline CDR1 SGHTA, CDR2 FQGTGA. The length of the CDR3 is 11 residues. Specimen: CD4+ T cells from peripheral blood mononuclear cells, collected before pregnancy. This sequence joins TRBV7-3 and TRBJ2-5, with D uncertain. The receptor was derived from a female donor with multiple sclerosis, enrolled in a pregnancy study. Here the CDR3 DNA reads TGTGCCAGCAGGTCTCAAGAGACCCAGTACTTC. Translation: CASRSQETQYF.